This record concerns one T cell receptor (beta chain) sequence. Its antigen is unidentified. Vbeta (60) and Jbeta (13) primers were used in the PCR. Measured with immunoSEQ multiplex PCR; TCRdb has only the in-frame clones, and not every one. The profile shows more than 200,000 clones, roughly 80% of them singletons. The source of the sample is a study of cytomegalovirus exposure and HLA in healthy donors. The study, taken as a whole, reports: Some V segments, TRBV6-2 and TRBV6-3 among them, were indistinguishable and were therefore excluded. The authors listed 180 or so TCR beta chains as cytomegalovirus-associated.

This CDR3 comprises 15 residues. J was trimmed by 7 bases and V by 5 bases; bases with no gene match: 7. The germline gives CDR1 PRHDT, CDR2 FYEKMQ (reference sequence). The sequence was obtained from a man in his forties in good health and CMV-seronegative. Sequencing input: PBMCs. The chain couples TRBV13 to TRBJ2-1; 11 bases line up with TRBD2. CDR3 sequence reads: CASSPSTSGTNEQFF. As DNA, the CDR3 is TGTGCCAGCAGCCCATCGACTAGCGGGACTAATGAGCAGTTCTTC.